This is a list of T cell receptor beta chains from one sample in a study of shared clonotypes between healthy human individuals. TCRdb's table, derived via immunoSEQ multiplex PCR, lists solely in-frame clones and lacks some. The top ten clones hold around 12% of a sample with approximately 480,000 clones, roughly 79% of them seen once. Material: PBMCs. These receptors came from a woman in her thirties or forties in good health. Some clones in this sample may be carry-over from other donors' samples. CDR3s include the opening cysteine and the closing phenylalanine or tryptophan. A D gene is named only where the DNA matches it firmly. Some rows mark clone size as missing; the rest say once, few, many or name a class of expanded clone.

v_gene	j_gene	d_gene	abundance	CDR3nt	CDR3aa
TRBV7-7	TRBJ2-7	NA	NA	TGTGCTAGCAGCTTAGACTCAGGACAGACCCCACCAGTCGGGCAGTACTTC	CASSLDSGQTPPVGQYF
TRBV20-1	TRBJ2-7	NA	NA	TGCAGTGCCGCGGATCCCTACGAGCAGTACTTC	CSAADPYEQYF
TRBV4-1	TRBJ1-1	NA	NA	TGCGCCAGCAGCCAAGATGCGGGGTGGAGGAACACTGAAGCTTTCTTT	CASSQDAGWRNTEAFF
TRBV11-2	TRBJ1-2	NA	NA	TGTGCCAGCAGCTTATGGGGCGGAAGCTACACCTTC	CASSLWGGSYTF
TRBV10-1	TRBJ2-1	TRBD2	NA	TGCGCCAGCAGTGAGTCGGGAGGGGATGAGCAGTTCTTC	CASSESGGDEQFF
TRBV5-4	TRBJ2-1	TRBD2	NA	TGTGCCAGCAGCTTGGTGGGACTAGCGGGGAATGAGCAGTTCTTC	CASSLVGLAGNEQFF
TRBV5-1	TRBJ2-7	TRBD2	NA	TGCGCCAGCAGCCTAGGACTAGCGGCGCGCGAGCAGTACTTC	CASSLGLAAREQYF
TRBV6-1	TRBJ2-1	TRBD2	NA	TGTGCCAGCAGAGGACTAGCGGGATATGAGCAGTTCTTC	CASRGLAGYEQFF
TRBV7-9	TRBJ2-2	NA	once	TGTGCCAGCAGCCAAAACCAAGGGGGAACCGGGGAGCTGTTTTTT	CASSQNQGGTGELFF
TRBV19	TRBJ2-2	NA	NA	TGTGCCAGTAGTCTGTCGGGGGCCGGTAACACCGGGGAGCTGTTTTTT	CASSLSGAGNTGELFF
TRBV7-9	TRBJ1-4	NA	many	TGTGCCACAAACGAGGGCTTTAATGAAAAACTGTTTTTT	CATNEGFNEKLFF
TRBV11-2	TRBJ2-5	TRBD2	once	TGTGCCAGCAGCTTAGTAGTTCGGGCTAGCGGGAGGATGGAGACCCAGTACTTC	CASSLVVRASGRMETQYF
TRBV7-9	TRBJ1-1	NA	NA	TGTGCCAGCAGCACTGCGGGGGGAGCTGAAGCTTTCTTT	CASSTAGGAEAFF
TRBV27	TRBJ1-4	NA	NA	TGTGCCAGCAGTTACCGGAAGGGCCTGGACGAAAAACTGTTTTTT	CASSYRKGLDEKLFF
TRBV9	TRBJ2-2	NA	NA	TGTGCCAGCAGCGTACCTCCGGGGCAGCTGTTTTTT	CASSVPPGQLFF
TRBV28	TRBJ2-1	NA	NA	TGTGCCAGCAGTGCACGACTAGGGAGCCAGGACAATGAGCAGTTCTTC	CASSARLGSQDNEQFF
TRBV28	TRBJ2-7	NA	NA	TGTGCCAGCAGTATAATGGACGAGCAGTACTTC	CASSIMDEQYF
TRBV11-2	TRBJ1-2	TRBD1	NA	TGTGCCAGCAGCCTGGACAGGGGGTATGGCTACACCTTC	CASSLDRGYGYTF
TRBV5-1	TRBJ1-2	NA	NA	TGCGCCAGCGGGGAGGTGGACTATGGCTACACCTTC	CASGEVDYGYTF
TRBV7-2	TRBJ2-1	TRBD2	NA	TGTGCCAGCAGCTTATCCTTAGCGGGGCGGGAGTTCTTC	CASSLSLAGREFF
TRBV28	TRBJ1-1	NA	NA	TGTGCCAGCAGTTTGGGAGGTAGAGGGGGCACTGAAGCTTTCTTT	CASSLGGRGGTEAFF
TRBV7-9	TRBJ2-3	NA	once	TGTGCCAGCAGTTTTCGACTTGGAAGCACAGATACGCAGTATTTT	CASSFRLGSTDTQYF
TRBV2	TRBJ1-1	NA	NA	TGTGCCAGCATCCGTGGGCAGCCAAACACTGAAGCTTTCTTT	CASIRGQPNTEAFF
TRBV2	TRBJ2-1	NA	once	TGTGCCAGCAGCGGTCTATCCACCTACAATGAGCAGTTCTTC	CASSGLSTYNEQFF
TRBV29-1	TRBJ2-6	NA	once	TGCACCGTGCAGAGCTCTGGGGCCAACGTCCTGACTTTC	CTVQSSGANVLTF